This TCR beta chain appears in the sequencing data of a study of blood T cell repertoires in COVID-19. In the study overall: Sites in the United States, Italy and Spain provided acute and convalescent COVID-19 samples.

There are 13 residues in the CDR3. Trimming cost V 2 bases and J 3 bases; bases outside gene matches: 4. Looked up from germline, CDR1 is SQVTM and CDR2 is ANQGSEA. Per the study methods: Estimated nucleated cell counts came from reference gene primer amplification. Repertoires were generated with immunoSEQ multiplex PCR, while TCRdb's copy carries only in-frame clones and drops some. D and trimming were read from the DNA, whereas the V and J calls and clone size are those reported in that table. The sample includes about 53,000 clones, about 80% of them seen just once. This clonotype originated in a human donor in a cohort sampled during active COVID-19. What was sequenced was peripheral blood. The rearrangement links TRBV29-1 to TRBJ2-7; the match to TRBD1 covers 7 bases. The DNA of the CDR3 is TGCAGCGTTGAATCGAGACAGGGCTACGAGCAGTACTTC. Translated: CSVESRQGYEQYF.